What follows are 21 T cell receptor beta chains derived from one specimen sequenced in a study of T cell responses to AZD1222 COVID-19 vaccine. Assay used: immunoSEQ multiplex PCR; TCRdb lists only in-frame clones, some missing. This table has roughly 55,000 clones, 70% to 90% appearing once. Sequences were derived from peripheral blood, sampled on day 0 of AZD1222 vaccination. The origin of the receptors is an adult in good health.

The genes are TRBV6-1 and TRBJ2-1; the D gene could be TRBD1 or TRBD2 (7 bases each). V lost 2 bases, J lost 7 bases, and 12 bases lay in between. This CDR3 is built from 14 residues. Per the germline V gene, CDR1 is MNHNS and CDR2 is SASEGT. The CDR3 reads CASSEQGGANEQFF. The CDR3 DNA reads TGTGCCAGCAGTGAACAGGGGGGGGCGAATGAGCAGTTCTTC.

The rearrangement joins TRBV27 to TRBJ1-1; TRBD1 might be the D (6 bases). Germline lookup yields CDR1 MNHEY and CDR2 SMNVEV (reference sequence). V lost 5 bases, J lost 5 bases, and 15 bases lay in between. The CDR3 covers 14 residues. CDR3 sequence reads: CASSEGQTRTEAFF. The CDR3 DNA reads as TGTGCCAGCAGTGAGGGACAAACTAGGACTGAAGCTTTCTTT.

This chain links TRBV4-2 with TRBJ2-7; 8 bases are a match to TRBD2. The CDR3 has 16 amino acids. Germline values: CDR1 LGHNA, CDR2 YNFKEQ. Trimming cost V 4 bases and J 0 bases; bases outside gene matches: 8. Here the CDR3 DNA reads TGTGCCAGCAGCCCTTCCACTAGCGGTAGCTCCTACGAGCAGTACTTC. Its translation: CASSPSTSGSSYEQYF.

V gene TRBV7-9 combines with J gene TRBJ1-5; D may be TRBD1 (6 bases). V dropped 1 base and J dropped 6 bases, with 16 bases sitting between them. CDR3 size: 16 residues. From germline, CDR1 is SEHNR and CDR2 FQNEAQ (reference sequence). CDR3 in amino acids: CASSLGAGAPSQPQHF. The CDR3 nucleotides are TGTGCCAGCAGCTTAGGCGCAGGGGCTCCGTCTCAGCCCCAGCATTTT.

The chain has TRBV11-2 and TRBJ2-4; D unresolved. The CDR3 is 14 amino acids. The ends were cut back, 5 bases at V and 2 bases at J, with 10 bases in the middle. CDR1 SGHAT and CDR2 FQNNGV come from the germline V gene. The CDR3: CASSAEASKNIQYF. CDR3 coding DNA: TGTGCCAGCAGCGCAGAGGCTTCCAAAAACATTCAGTACTTC.

This chain links TRBV27 with TRBJ2-5; TRBD2 is a possible D gene (5 bases). V was shortened by 3 bases and J by 5 bases, with 10 bases between the two germline ends. This CDR3 contains 13 residues. Looked up from germline, CDR1 is MNHEY and CDR2 is SMNVEV (reference sequence). CDR3 in amino acids: CASSFAGGETQYF. As DNA, the CDR3 is TGTGCCAGCAGTTTCGCTGGCGGGGAGACCCAGTACTTC.

This chain uses TRBV19 with TRBJ1-2; tentative D call: TRBD1 (5 bases). This CDR3 spans 12 amino acids. The germline CDR1 and CDR2 sequences are LNHDA and SQIVND (reference sequence). V lost 5 bases to trimming and J lost 8 bases, with 12 bases between them. For the CDR3, the DNA is TGTGCCAGTAGTCCGGACAACGGCGGCTACACCTTC. Translating gives CASSPDNGGYTF.

This clone was observed a single time. The V gene is TRBV18, the J gene TRBJ1-5; tentatively, D is TRBD1 (5 bases). The CDR3 has 15 amino acids. Germline CDR1 reads KGHSH; CDR2 reads LQKENI. The V gene lost 5 bases and the J gene lost 5 bases, with 16 bases spanning the gap. CDR3 sequence (DNA): TGTGCCAGCTCAGCCTCCGCGGGGCCGGATCAGCCCCAGCATTTT. This gives the protein CASSASAGPDQPQHF. Complete variable domain (other parts from reference TRBV18 and TRBJ1-5): NAGVMQNPRHLVRRRGQEARLRCSPMKGHSHVYWYRQLPEEGLKFMVYLQKENIIDESGMPKERFSAEFPKEGPSILRIQQVVRGDSAAYFCASSASAGPDQPQHFGDGTRLSIL.

The chain joins TRBV7-6 to TRBJ2-3; 14 bases are a match to TRBD2. In germline, CDR1 is SGHVS, CDR2 FNYEAQ. CDR3 length: 16 amino acids. V shed 5 bases, J shed 4 bases, and the junction held 5 bases outside the gene matches. The CDR3 sequence is CASSPRGLAGADTQYF. The CDR3 DNA reads TGTGCCAGCAGCCCCCGGGGACTAGCGGGAGCAGATACGCAGTATTTT.

In this sample, this clone turned up a few times. This chain joins TRBV28 and TRBJ2-1; 7 bases align to TRBD2. CDR3 length equals 14 residues. V lost 7 bases to trimming and J lost 4 bases; unmatched junction nucleotides: 7. The germline gives CDR1 MDHEN, CDR2 SYDVKM. The CDR3 DNA reads as TGTGCCAGCAAAGAGCGGGACCAATACAATGAGCAGTTCTTC. This sequence encodes CASKERDQYNEQFF.

This chain links TRBV5-1 with TRBJ1-1; no clear D gene. V shed 4 bases and J shed 5 bases, with 15 bases lying between them. Germline V lookup: CDR1 SGHRS, CDR2 YFSETQ. CDR3 length equals 14 residues. CDR3 protein: CASSEGAGETEAFF. DNA of the CDR3: TGCGCCAGCAGCGAGGGCGCGGGAGAGACTGAAGCTTTCTTT. Drawing the rest from reference TRBV5-1 and TRBJ1-1, the complete variable domain is KAGVTQTPRYLIKTRGQQVTLSCSPISGHRSVSWYQQTPGQGLQFLFEYFSETQRNKGNFPGRFSGRQFSNSRSEMNVSTLELGDSALYLCASSEGAGETEAFFGQGTRLTVV.

The V call is TRBV3-1 (or the pseudogene TRBV3-2), the J call TRBJ1-2, with 8 bases aligning to TRBD1. The junction had 8 bases not matched to a gene; V was cut back by 4 bases and J by 7 bases. CDR1 and CDR2 from the germline V gene are LGHDT and YNNKEL (reference sequence). The CDR3 runs to 14 residues. The CDR3 reads CASSRSDRGSGYTF. Here the CDR3 DNA reads TGTGCCAGCAGCCGGTCCGACAGGGGCTCTGGCTACACCTTC.

The gene calls are TRBV28 and TRBJ1-5; the match to TRBD1 covers 11 bases. The V segment lost 6 bases and the J segment 3 bases; nucleotides outside the gene matches: 10. The CDR3 contains 17 residues. Germline CDR1 reads MDHEN; CDR2 reads SYDVKM. CDR3 sequence: CASRTWTGGDVNQPQHF. For the CDR3, the DNA is TGTGCCAGCAGAACTTGGACAGGGGGCGATGTCAATCAGCCCCAGCATTTT.

This chain uses TRBV6-5 with TRBJ1-4, with no clear D. The CDR3 contains 13 residues. Trimming shortened V by 2 bases and J by 8 bases, and 9 bases separated the two germline ends. Germline CDR1 MNHEY, CDR2 SVGAGI. In DNA, the CDR3 is TGTGCCAGCAGTTACCAGGACGGGGAAAAACTGTTTTTT. It codes for CASSYQDGEKLFF.

This clone was recorded once. The rearrangement links TRBV4-2 to TRBJ1-3; D is unclear. The CDR3 is 14 amino acids. Germline loops: CDR1 LGHNA, CDR2 YNFKEQ. With 0 bases removed from V and 1 base from J, the gap between germline ends came to 4 bases. The CDR3: CASSQEWSGNTIYF. CDR3 coding DNA: TGTGCCAGCAGCCAAGAGTGGTCTGGAAACACCATATATTTT.

The rearrangement links TRBV15 to TRBJ1-1; D is ambiguous. Germline V gene lookup returns CDR1 LNHNV and CDR2 YYDKDF (reference sequence). This CDR3 spans 15 amino acids. V was clipped by 1 base and J by 1 base, with 10 bases between them. CDR3 DNA: TGTGCCACCAGCAGAGCAGGACCCCAGAACACTGAAGCTTTCTTT. Translating it yields CATSRAGPQNTEAFF.

The chain combines TRBV5-1 with TRBJ2-5; 8 nucleotides match TRBD1. The CDR3 is made up of 15 amino acids. CDR1 is SGHRS and CDR2 is YFSETQ in the germline V gene. Trimming took 4 bases from V and 2 from J; bases not matched to a gene: 7. In DNA, the CDR3 is TGCGCCAGCAGCAGAACCGGGACAGGACAAGAGACCCAGTACTTC. Amino acid sequence: CASSRTGTGQETQYF.

The chain combines TRBV6-5 with TRBJ1-2; 7 nucleotides align to TRBD1. Germline CDR1 reads MNHEY; CDR2 reads SVGAGI. V shed 6 bases, J shed 1 base, and the junction held 8 bases outside the gene matches. The CDR3 is made up of 15 amino acids. CDR3 DNA: TGTGCCAGCAGCCCCTTACAGGGGTTTAACTATGGCTACACCTTC. Protein sequence: CASSPLQGFNYGYTF.

The rearrangement joins TRBV5-1 to TRBJ2-2; 7 bases align to TRBD1. Germline values: CDR1 SGHRS, CDR2 YFSETQ. The CDR3 has 13 residues. V dropped 4 bases and J dropped 5; count of bases not matched to a gene: 2. As DNA, the CDR3 is TGCGCCAGCAGCCTACAGGGGACCGGGGAGCTGTTTTTT. Its protein product is CASSLQGTGELFF. Using reference TRBV5-1 and TRBJ2-2 for the parts outside the CDR3, the full variable domain is KAGVTQTPRYLIKTRGQQVTLSCSPISGHRSVSWYQQTPGQGLQFLFEYFSETQRNKGNFPGRFSGRQFSNSRSEMNVSTLELGDSALYLCASSLQGTGELFFGEGSRLTVL.

This clone was picked up one time. V gene TRBV6-6 combines with J gene TRBJ2-7, with 7 bases that match TRBD1. J gave up 1 base and V 7 bases, and 1 base lay outside the gene matches. CDR1 is MNHNY, CDR2 SVGAGI, per germline (reference sequence). The CDR3 spans 12 residues. This CDR3 reads CASTGGSYEQYF. DNA of the CDR3: TGTGCCAGCACAGGGGGTTCCTACGAGCAGTACTTC.

This clone was picked up one time. The chain uses TRBV16 and TRBJ1-2, with 9 positions matching TRBD1. Trimming took 4 bases from V and 4 from J; bases not matched to a gene: 7. Germline V CDR1 and CDR2: KGHSY, FQNENV. This CDR3 has 15 residues. As DNA, the CDR3 is TGTGCCAGCAGCCTTAATACAGGGGGCTTCTATGGCTACACCTTC. Protein product: CASSLNTGGFYGYTF.